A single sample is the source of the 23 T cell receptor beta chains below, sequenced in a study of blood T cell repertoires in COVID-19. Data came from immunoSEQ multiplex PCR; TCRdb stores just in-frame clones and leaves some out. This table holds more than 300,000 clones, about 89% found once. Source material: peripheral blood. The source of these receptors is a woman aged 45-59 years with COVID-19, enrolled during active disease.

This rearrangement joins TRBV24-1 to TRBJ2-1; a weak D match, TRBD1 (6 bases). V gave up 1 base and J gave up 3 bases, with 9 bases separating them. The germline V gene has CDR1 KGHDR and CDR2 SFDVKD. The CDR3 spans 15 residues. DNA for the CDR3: TGTGCCACCAGTGATTTAGGGGGAGACTACAATGAGCAGTTCTTC. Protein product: CATSDLGGDYNEQFF.

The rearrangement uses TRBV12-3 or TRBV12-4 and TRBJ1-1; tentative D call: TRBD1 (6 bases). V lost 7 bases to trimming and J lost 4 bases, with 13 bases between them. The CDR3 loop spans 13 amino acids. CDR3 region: CASTEQGSTEAFF. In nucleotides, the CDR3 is TGTGCCAGCACCGAACAGGGTAGCACTGAAGCTTTCTTT.

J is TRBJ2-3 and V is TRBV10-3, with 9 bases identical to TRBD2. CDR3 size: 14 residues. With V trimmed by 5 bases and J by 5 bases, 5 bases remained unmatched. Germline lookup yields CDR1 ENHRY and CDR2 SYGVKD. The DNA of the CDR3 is TGTGCCATCAGTTTAGCGGGAGTGGGAGATACGCAGTATTTT. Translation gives CAISLAGVGDTQYF.

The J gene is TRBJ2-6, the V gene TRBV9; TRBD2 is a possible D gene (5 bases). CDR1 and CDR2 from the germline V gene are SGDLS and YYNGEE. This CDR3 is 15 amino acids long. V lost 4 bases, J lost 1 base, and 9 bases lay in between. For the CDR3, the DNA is TGTGCCAGCAGCCCGAGGGTATCTGGGGCCAACGTCCTGACTTTC. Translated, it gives CASSPRVSGANVLTF. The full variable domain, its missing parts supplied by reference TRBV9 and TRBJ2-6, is DSGVTQTPKHLITATGQRVTLRCSPRSGDLSVYWYQQSLDQGLQFLIQYYNGEERAKGNILERFSAQQFPDLHSELNLSSLELGDSALYFCASSPRVSGANVLTFGAGSRLTVL.

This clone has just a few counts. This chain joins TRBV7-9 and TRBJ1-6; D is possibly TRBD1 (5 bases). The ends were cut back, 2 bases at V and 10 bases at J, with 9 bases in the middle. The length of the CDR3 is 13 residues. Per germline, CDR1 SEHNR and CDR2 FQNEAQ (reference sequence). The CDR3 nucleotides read TGTGCCAGCAGCTTACAGGGAGGGTCACCCCTCCACTTT. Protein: CASSLQGGSPLHF.

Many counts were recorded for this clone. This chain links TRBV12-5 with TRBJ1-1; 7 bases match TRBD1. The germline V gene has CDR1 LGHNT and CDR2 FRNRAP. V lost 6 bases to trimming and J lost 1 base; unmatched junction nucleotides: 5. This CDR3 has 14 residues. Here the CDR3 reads CASGPGQWNTEAFF. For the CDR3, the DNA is TGTGCTAGTGGACCGGGACAGTGGAACACTGAAGCTTTCTTT. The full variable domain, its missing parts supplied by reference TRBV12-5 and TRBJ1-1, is DARVTQTPRHKVTEMGQEVTMRCQPILGHNTVFWYRQTMMQGLELLAYFRNRAPLDDSGMPKDRFSAEMPDATLATLKIQPSEPRDSAVYFCASGPGQWNTEAFFGQGTRLTVV.

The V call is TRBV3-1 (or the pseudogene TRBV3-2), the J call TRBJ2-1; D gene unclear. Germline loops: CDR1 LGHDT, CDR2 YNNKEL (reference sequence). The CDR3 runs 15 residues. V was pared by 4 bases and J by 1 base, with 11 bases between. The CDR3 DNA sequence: TGTGCCAGCAGCCCAAGTATCAGATCCTACAATGAGCAGTTCTTC. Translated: CASSPSIRSYNEQFF.

This CDR3 is CSVPGQVNNEQFF. The DNA of the CDR3 is TGCAGCGTGCCGGGACAAGTGAACAATGAGCAGTTCTTC. V and J are TRBV29-1 and TRBJ2-1; TRBD1 might be the D (6 bases). V gave up 6 bases and J gave up 5 bases, with 14 bases separating them. The CDR3 has 13 residues. CDR1 SQVTM and CDR2 ANQGSEA come from the germline V gene.

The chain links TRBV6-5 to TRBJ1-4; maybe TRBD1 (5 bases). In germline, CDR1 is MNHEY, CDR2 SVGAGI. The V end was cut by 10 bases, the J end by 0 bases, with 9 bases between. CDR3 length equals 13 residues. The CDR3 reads CATRGTTNEKLFF. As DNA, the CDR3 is TGTGCCACCCGGGGGACAACTAATGAAAAACTGTTTTTT.

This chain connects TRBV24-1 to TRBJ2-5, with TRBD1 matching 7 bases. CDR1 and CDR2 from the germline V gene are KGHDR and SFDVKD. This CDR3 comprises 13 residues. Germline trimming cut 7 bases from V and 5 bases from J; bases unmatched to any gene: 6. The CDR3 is CATRSTGTETQYF. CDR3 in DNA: TGTGCCACCAGATCGACAGGGACGGAGACCCAGTACTTC.

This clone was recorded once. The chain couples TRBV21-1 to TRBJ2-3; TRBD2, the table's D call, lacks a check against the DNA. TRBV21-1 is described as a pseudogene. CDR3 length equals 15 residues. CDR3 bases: TGTGCCAGCAGCTTAGGACTAGGCTGGGCAGATACGCAGTATTTT. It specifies CASSLGLGWADTQYF.

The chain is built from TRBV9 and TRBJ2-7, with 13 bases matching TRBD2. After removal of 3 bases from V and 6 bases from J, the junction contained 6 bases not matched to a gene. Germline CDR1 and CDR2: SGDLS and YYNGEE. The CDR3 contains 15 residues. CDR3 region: CASSAATSGRGEQYF. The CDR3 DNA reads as TGTGCCAGCAGCGCAGCAACTAGCGGGAGGGGCGAGCAGTACTTC.

CDR3 sequence (DNA): TGTGCCAGTAGTAAAGGACAGGGGGCGTCTGGGGCCAACGTCCTGACTTTC. Protein product: CASSKGQGASGANVLTF. The chain joins TRBV19 to TRBJ2-6; TRBD1 aligns across 11 bases. Germline-derived CDR1 and CDR2 are LNHDA and SQIVND (reference sequence). The V and J ends lost 4 bases and 1 base, in that order; junction bases with no gene match: 3. This CDR3 region has 17 residues.

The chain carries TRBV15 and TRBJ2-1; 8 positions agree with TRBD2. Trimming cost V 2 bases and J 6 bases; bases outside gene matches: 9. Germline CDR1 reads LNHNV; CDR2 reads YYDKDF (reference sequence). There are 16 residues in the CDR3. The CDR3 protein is CATSRIEAGAINEQFF. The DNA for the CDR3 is TGTGCCACCAGCAGAATCGAAGCGGGAGCAATCAATGAGCAGTTCTTC.

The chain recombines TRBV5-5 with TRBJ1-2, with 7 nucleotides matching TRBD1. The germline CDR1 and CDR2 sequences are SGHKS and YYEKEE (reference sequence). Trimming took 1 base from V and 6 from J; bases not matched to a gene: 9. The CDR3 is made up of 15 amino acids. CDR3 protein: CASSLRGGRGDGYTF. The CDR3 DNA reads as TGTGCCAGCAGCTTGAGGGGAGGCAGGGGGGATGGCTACACCTTC.

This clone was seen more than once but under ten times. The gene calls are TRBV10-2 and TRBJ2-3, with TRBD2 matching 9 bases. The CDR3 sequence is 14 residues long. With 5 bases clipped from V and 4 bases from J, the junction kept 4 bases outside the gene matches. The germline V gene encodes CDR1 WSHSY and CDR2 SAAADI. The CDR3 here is CASSPLAGSDTQYF. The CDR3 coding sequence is TGCGCCAGCAGTCCTCTAGCGGGATCAGATACGCAGTATTTT.

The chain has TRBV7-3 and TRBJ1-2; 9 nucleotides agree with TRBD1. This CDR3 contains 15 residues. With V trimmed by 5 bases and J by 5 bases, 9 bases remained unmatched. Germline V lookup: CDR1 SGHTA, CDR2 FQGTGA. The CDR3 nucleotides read TGTGCCAGCAGCATCAGACCGGGACAGGGTTATGGCTACACCTTC. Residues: CASSIRPGQGYGYTF. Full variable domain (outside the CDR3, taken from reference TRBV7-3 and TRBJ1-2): GAGVSQTPSNKVTEKGKYVELRCDPISGHTALYWYRQSLGQGPEFLIYFQGTGAADDSGLPNDRFFAVRPEGSVSTLKIQRTERGDSAVYLCASSIRPGQGYGYTFGSGTRLTVV.

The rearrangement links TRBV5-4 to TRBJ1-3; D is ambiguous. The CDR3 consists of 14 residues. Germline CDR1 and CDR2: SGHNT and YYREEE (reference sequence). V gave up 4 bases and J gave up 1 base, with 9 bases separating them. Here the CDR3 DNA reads TGTGCCAGCAGCGATGTGAGGTCTGGAAACACCATATATTTT. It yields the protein CASSDVRSGNTIYF.

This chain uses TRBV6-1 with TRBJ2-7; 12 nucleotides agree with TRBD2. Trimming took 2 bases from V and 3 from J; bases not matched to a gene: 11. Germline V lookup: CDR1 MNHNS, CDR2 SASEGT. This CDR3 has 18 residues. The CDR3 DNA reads TGTGCCAGCAGTGAAAAGGTCACTAGCGGGAGGCCGAGCTACGAGCAGTACTTC. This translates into CASSEKVTSGRPSYEQYF.

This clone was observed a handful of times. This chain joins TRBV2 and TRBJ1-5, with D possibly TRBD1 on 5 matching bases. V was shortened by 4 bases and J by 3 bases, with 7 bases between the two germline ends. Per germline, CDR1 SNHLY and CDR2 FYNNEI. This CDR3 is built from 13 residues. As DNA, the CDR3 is TGTGCCAGCAGTGGGGACTACAATCAGCCCCAGCATTTT. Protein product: CASSGDYNQPQHF.

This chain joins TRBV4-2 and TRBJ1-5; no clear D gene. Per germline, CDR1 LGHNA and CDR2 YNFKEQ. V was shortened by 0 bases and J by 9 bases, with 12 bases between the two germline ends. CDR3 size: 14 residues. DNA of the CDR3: TGTGCCAGCAGCCAAGATCGGCACGGGAGGCCCCAGCATTTT. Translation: CASSQDRHGRPQHF.

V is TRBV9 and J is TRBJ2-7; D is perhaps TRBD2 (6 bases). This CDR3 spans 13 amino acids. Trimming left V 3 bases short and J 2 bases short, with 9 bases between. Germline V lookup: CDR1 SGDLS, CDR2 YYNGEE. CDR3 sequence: CASSAGETYEQYF. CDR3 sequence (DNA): TGTGCCAGCAGCGCGGGGGAAACCTACGAGCAGTACTTC.

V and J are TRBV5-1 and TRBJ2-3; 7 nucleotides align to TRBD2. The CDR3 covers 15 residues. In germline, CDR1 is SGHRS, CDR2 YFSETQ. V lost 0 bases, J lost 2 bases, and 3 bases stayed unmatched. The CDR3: CASSLVGRATDTQYF. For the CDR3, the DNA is TGCGCCAGCAGCTTGGTAGGGAGGGCCACAGATACGCAGTATTTT.